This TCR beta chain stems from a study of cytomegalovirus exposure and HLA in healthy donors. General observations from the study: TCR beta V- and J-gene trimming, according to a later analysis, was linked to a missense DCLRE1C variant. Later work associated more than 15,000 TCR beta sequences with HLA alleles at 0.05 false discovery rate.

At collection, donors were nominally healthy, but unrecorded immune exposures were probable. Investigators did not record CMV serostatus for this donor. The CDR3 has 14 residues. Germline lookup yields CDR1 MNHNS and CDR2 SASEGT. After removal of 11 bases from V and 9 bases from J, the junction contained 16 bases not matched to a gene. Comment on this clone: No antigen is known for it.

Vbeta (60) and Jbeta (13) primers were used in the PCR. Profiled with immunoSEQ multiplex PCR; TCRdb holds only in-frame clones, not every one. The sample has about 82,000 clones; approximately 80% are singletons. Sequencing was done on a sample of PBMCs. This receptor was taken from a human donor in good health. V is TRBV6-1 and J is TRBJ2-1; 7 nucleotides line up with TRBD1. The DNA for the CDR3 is TGTGCCTCATCAAAAGGGGGCCCTTCCCCTGAGCAGTTCTTC. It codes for CASSKGGPSPEQFF.